This entry concerns a single TCR beta chain. Random hexamers were used to reverse transcribe an amount of about 0.45 to 1 ug RNA. TCRdb analysed the immunoSEQ multiplex PCR reads with MiXCR anew, one entry per CDR3 protein. Here the sample spans some 300,000 distinct CDR3 sequences, around 83% being singletons. The record originates from a study of CD8 T cells in Susac syndrome. This TCR derives from a human donor with multiple sclerosis. The sequencing input was CD8+ T cells from PBMCs.

CDR3 DNA: TGTGCCAGCAGCTGGGGAACAGGAGTGGCCGGAAACACCATATATTTT. Its protein is CASSWGTGVAGNTIYF. The V call is TRBV5-6, the J call TRBJ1-3; tentatively, D is TRBD1 (5 bases). Germline CDR1 reads SGHDT; CDR2 reads YYEEEE. The V end was cut by 3 bases, the J end by 4 bases, with 17 bases between. This CDR3 is 16 amino acids long.